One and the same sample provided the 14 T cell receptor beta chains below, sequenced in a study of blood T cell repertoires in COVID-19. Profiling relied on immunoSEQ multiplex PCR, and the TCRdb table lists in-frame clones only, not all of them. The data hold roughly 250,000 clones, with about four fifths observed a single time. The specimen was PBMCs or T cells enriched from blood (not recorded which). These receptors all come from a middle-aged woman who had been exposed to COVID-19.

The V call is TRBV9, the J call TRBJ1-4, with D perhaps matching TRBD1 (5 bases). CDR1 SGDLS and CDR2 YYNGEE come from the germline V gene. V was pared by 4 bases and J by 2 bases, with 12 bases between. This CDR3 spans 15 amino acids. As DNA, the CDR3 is TGTGCCAGCAGCATTTCGACAGCGACTAATGAAAAACTGTTTTTT. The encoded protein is CASSISTATNEKLFF.

The CDR3 DNA is TGCAGCGTTCTACAGGGGGCAAACTATGGCTACACCTTC. This translates into CSVLQGANYGYTF. This rearrangement joins TRBV29-1 to TRBJ1-2, with TRBD1 identical over 9 bases. Germline V lookup: CDR1 SQVTM, CDR2 ANQGSEA. This CDR3 comprises 13 residues. After removal of 5 bases from V and 2 bases from J, the junction contained 3 bases not matched to a gene. Supplemented by reference TRBV29-1 and TRBJ1-2, the full variable domain reads SAVISQKPSRDICQRGTSLTIQCQVDSQVTMMFWYRQQPGQSLTLIATANQGSEATYESGFVIDKFPISRPNLTFSTLTVSNMSPEDSSIYLCSVLQGANYGYTFGSGTRLTVV.

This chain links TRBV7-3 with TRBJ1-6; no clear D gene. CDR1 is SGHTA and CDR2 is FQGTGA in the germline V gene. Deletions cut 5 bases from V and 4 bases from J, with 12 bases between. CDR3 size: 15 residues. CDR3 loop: CASSRLAQYNSPLHF. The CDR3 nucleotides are TGTGCCAGCAGCCGACTTGCCCAATATAATTCACCCCTCCACTTT. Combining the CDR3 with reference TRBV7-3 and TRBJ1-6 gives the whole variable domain GAGVSQTPSNKVTEKGKYVELRCDPISGHTALYWYRQSLGQGPEFLIYFQGTGAADDSGLPNDRFFAVRPEGSVSTLKIQRTERGDSAVYLCASSRLAQYNSPLHFGNGTRLTVT.

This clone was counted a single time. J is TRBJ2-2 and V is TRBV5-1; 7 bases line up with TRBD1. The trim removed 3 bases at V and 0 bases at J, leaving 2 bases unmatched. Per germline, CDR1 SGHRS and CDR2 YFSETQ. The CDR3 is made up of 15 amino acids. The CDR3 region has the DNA TGCGCCAGCAGCTGGACAGGCGCGAACACCGGGGAGCTGTTTTTT. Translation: CASSWTGANTGELFF.

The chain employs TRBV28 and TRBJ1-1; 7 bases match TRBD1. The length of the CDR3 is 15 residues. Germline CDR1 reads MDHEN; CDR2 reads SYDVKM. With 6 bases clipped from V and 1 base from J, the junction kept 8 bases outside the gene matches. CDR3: CASSSPQGGNTEAFF. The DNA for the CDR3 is TGTGCCAGCAGCTCCCCCCAGGGGGGGAACACTGAAGCTTTCTTT.

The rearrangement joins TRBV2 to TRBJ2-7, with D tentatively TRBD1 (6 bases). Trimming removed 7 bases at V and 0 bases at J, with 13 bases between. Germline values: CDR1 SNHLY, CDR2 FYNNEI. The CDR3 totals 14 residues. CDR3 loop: CASIGTNPSYEQYF. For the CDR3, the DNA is TGTGCCAGCATCGGGACAAACCCCTCCTACGAGCAGTACTTC.

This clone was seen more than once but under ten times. CDR3 sequence (DNA): TGTGCCAGCAGCCAAGATGTAGCGGGGGGTAAGACCCAGTACTTC. Translation: CASSQDVAGGKTQYF. This chain links TRBV3-1 (or the pseudogene TRBV3-2) with TRBJ2-5; 10 nucleotides agree with TRBD2. This CDR3 region has 15 residues. Germline lookup yields CDR1 LGHDT and CDR2 YNNKEL (reference sequence). V gave up 0 bases and J gave up 6 bases; unmatched junction bases: 4.

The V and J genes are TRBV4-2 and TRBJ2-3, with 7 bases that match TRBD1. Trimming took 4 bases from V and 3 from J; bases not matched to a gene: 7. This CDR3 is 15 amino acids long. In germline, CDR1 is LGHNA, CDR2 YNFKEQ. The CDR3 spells CASSPRQGATDTQYF. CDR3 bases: TGTGCCAGCAGCCCCCGACAGGGAGCGACAGATACGCAGTATTTT.

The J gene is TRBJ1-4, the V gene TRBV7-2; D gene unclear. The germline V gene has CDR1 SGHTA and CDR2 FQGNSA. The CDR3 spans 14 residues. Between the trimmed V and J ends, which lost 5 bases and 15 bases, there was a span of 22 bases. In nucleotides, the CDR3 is TGTGCCAGCAGCCGCCGGGAGCCACCCGGGAAATTGTTTTTT. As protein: CASSRREPPGKLFF. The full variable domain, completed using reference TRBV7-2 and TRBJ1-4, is GAGVSQSPSNKVTEKGKDVELRCDPISGHTALYWYRQSLGQGLEFLIYFQGNSAPDKSGLPSDRFSAERTGGSVSTLTIQRTQQEDSAVYLCASSRREPPGKLFFGSGTQLSVL.

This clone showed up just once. The CDR3 sequence: CASRPSSGTGTETQYF. The CDR3 coding sequence is TGCGCCAGCCGTCCGTCCTCGGGGACAGGGACAGAGACCCAGTACTTC. The rearrangement joins TRBV5-1 to TRBJ2-5; 9 nucleotides agree with TRBD1. V shed 7 bases, J shed 4 bases, and the junction held 14 bases outside the gene matches. CDR1 and CDR2 (germline): SGHRS, YFSETQ. The CDR3 sequence is 16 residues long.

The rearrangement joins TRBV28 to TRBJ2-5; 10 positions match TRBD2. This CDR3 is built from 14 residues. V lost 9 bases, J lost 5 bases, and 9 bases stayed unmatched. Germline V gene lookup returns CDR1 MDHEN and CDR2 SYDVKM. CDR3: CASGFSGGRETQYF. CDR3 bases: TGTGCCAGTGGCTTTAGCGGGGGGAGGGAGACCCAGTACTTC.

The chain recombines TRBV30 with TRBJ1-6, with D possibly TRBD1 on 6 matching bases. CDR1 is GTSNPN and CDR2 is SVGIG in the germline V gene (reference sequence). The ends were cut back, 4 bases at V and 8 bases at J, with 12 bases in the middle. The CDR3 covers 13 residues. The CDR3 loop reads CAWNRAGDSPLHF. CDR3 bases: TGTGCCTGGAACAGGGCTGGCGATTCACCCCTCCACTTT.

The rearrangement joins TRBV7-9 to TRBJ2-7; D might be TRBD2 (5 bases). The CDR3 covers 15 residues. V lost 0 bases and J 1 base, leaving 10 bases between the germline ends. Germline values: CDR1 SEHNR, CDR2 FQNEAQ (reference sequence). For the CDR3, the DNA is TGTGCCAGCAGCTTAGCTCCGGGGTCGTCCTACGAGCAGTACTTC. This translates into CASSLAPGSSYEQYF.

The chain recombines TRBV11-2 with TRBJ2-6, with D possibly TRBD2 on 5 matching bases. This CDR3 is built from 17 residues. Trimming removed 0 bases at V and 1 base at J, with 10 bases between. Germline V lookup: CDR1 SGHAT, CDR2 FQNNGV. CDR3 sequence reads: CASSLDRGYSGANVLTF. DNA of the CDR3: TGTGCCAGCAGCTTAGATCGAGGGTATTCTGGGGCCAACGTCCTGACTTTC.